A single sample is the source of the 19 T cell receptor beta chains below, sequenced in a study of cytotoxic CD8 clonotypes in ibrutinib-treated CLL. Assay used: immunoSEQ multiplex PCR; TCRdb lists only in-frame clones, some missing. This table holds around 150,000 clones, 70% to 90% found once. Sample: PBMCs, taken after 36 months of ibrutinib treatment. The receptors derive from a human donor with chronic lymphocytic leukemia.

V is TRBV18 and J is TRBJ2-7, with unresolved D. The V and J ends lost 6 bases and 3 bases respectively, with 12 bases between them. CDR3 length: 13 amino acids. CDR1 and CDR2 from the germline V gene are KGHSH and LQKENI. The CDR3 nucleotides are TGTGCCAGCTCCGCGACGGGCAGCTACGAGCAGTACTTC. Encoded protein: CASSATGSYEQYF.

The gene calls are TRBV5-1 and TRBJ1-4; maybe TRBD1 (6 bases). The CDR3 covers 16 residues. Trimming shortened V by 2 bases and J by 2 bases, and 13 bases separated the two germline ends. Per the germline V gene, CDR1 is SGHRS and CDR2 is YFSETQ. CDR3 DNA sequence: TGCGCCAGCAGCTTCAGATTCGACAGGACTAATGAAAAACTGTTTTTT. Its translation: CASSFRFDRTNEKLFF.

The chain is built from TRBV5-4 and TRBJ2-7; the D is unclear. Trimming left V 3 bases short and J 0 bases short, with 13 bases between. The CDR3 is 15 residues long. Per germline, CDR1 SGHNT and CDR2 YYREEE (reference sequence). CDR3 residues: CASSYESQPSYEQYF. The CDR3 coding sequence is TGTGCCAGCAGCTACGAATCCCAACCCTCCTACGAGCAGTACTTC.

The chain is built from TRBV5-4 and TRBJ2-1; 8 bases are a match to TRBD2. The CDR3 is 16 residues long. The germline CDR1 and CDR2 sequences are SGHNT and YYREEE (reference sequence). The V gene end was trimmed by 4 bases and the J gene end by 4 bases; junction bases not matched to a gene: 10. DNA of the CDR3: TGTGCCAGCAGCCCGCCCTCTAGCGGGTCATACAATGAGCAGTTCTTC. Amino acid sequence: CASSPPSSGSYNEQFF.

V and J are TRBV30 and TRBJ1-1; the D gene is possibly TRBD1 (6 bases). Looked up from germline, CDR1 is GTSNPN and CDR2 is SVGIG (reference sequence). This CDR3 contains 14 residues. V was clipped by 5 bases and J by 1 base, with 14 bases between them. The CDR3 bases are TGTGCCTGGTCATTTGGGGGCTCGAACACTGAAGCTTTCTTT. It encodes CAWSFGGSNTEAFF.

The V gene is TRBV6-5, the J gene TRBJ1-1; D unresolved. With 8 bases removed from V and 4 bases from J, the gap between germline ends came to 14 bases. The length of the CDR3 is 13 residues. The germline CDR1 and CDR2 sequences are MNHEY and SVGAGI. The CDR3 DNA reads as TGTGCCAGCCGATTATCGTCGGGCACTGAAGCTTTCTTT. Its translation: CASRLSSGTEAFF.

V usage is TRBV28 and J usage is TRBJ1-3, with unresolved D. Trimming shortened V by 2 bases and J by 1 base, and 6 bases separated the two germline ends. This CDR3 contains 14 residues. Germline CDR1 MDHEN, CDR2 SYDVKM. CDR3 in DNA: TGTGCCAGCAGTTTACGAGGGTCTGGAAACACCATATATTTT. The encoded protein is CASSLRGSGNTIYF.

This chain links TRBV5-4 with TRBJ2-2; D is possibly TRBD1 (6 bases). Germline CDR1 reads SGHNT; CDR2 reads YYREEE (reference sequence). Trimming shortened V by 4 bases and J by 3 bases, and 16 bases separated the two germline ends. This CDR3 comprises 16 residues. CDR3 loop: CASSQKGQIHTGELFF. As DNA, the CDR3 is TGTGCCAGCAGCCAAAAAGGACAGATACACACCGGGGAGCTGTTTTTT.

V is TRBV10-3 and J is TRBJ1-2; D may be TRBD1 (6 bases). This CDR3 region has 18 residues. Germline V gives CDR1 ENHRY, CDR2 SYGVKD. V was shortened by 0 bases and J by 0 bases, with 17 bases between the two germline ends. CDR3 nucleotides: TGTGCCATCAGTGAGTCGAGGGCAGGGGCCTTAGCTAACTATGGCTACACCTTC. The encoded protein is CAISESRAGALANYGYTF.

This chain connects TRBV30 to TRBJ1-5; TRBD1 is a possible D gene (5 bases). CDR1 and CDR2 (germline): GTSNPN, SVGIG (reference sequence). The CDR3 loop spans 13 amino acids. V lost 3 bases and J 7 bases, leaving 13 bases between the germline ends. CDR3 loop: CAWSGGARQPQHF. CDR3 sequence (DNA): TGTGCCTGGAGCGGTGGGGCGAGGCAGCCCCAGCATTTT.

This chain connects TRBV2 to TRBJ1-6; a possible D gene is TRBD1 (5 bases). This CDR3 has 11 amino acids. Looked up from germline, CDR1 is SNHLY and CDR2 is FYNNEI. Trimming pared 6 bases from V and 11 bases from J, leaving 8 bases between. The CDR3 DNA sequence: TGTGCCAGCAGAGACAGCACACCCCTCCACTTT. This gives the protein CASRDSTPLHF. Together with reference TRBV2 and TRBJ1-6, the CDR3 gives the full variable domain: EPEVTQTPSHQVTQMGQEVILRCVPISNHLYFYWYRQILGQKVEFLVSFYNNEISEKSEIFDDQFSVERPDGSNFTLKIRSTKLEDSAMYFCASRDSTPLHFGNGTRLTVT.

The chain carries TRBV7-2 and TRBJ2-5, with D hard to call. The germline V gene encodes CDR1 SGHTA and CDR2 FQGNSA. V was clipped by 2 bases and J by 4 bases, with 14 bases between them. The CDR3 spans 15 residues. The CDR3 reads CASSLYMPPGETQYF. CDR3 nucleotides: TGTGCCAGCAGCTTATATATGCCTCCGGGAGAGACCCAGTACTTC.

For the CDR3, the DNA is TGTGCCAGCAGGGGATGGACAGGGGCTAATGAAAAACTGTTTTTT. This translates into CASRGWTGANEKLFF. V gene TRBV13 combines with J gene TRBJ1-4; 9 positions agree with TRBD1. The CDR3 is 15 amino acids. CDR1 is PRHDT, CDR2 FYEKMQ, per germline (reference sequence). Germline trimming cut 6 bases from V and 3 bases from J; bases unmatched to any gene: 5.

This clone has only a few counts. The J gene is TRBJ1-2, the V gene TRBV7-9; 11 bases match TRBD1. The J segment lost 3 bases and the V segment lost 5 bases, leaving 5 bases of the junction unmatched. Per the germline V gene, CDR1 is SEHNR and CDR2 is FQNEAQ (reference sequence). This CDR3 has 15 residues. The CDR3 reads CASSQRTGGDYGYTF. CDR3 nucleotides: TGTGCCAGCAGCCAAAGGACAGGGGGCGACTATGGCTACACCTTC.

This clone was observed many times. Here the CDR3 reads CASGQGIAYEQYF. CDR3 sequence (DNA): TGTGCCAGCGGACAGGGGATAGCGTACGAGCAGTACTTC. V usage is TRBV6-6 and J usage is TRBJ2-7; 9 bases are shared with TRBD1. Germline CDR1 and CDR2: MNHNY and SVGAGI (reference sequence). The junction had 6 bases not matched to a gene; V was cut back by 8 bases and J by 4 bases. The CDR3 totals 13 residues.

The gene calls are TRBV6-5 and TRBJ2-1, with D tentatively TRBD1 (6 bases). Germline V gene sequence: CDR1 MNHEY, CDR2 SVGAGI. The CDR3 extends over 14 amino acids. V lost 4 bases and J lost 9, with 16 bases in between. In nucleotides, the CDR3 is TGTGCCAGCAGTTCGACGCGACAGGTTGGTGAGCAGTTCTTC. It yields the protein CASSSTRQVGEQFF.

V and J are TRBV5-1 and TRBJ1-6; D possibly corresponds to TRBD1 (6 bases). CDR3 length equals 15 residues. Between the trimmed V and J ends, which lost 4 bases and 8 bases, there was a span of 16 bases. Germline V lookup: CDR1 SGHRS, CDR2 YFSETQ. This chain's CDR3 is CASSRGGPWDSPLHF. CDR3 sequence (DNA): TGCGCCAGCAGCCGAGGGGGACCCTGGGATTCACCCCTCCACTTT.

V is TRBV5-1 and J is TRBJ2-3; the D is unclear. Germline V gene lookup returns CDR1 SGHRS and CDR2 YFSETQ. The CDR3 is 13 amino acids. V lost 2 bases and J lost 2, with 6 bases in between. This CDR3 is CASSFQVTDTQYF. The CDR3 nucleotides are TGCGCCAGCAGCTTTCAGGTCACAGATACGCAGTATTTT.

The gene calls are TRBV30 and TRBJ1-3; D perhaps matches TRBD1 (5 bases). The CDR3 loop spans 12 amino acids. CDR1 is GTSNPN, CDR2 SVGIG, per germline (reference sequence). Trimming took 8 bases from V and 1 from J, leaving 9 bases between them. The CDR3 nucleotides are TGTGCCCTTCGACAGTCTGGAAACACCATATATTTT. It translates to CALRQSGNTIYF. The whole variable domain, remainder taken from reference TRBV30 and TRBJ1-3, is SQTIHQWPATLVQPVGSPLSLECTVEGTSNPNLYWYRQAAGRGLQLLFYSVGIGQISSEVPQNLSASRPQDRQFILSSKKLLLSDSGFYLCALRQSGNTIYFGEGSWLTVV.